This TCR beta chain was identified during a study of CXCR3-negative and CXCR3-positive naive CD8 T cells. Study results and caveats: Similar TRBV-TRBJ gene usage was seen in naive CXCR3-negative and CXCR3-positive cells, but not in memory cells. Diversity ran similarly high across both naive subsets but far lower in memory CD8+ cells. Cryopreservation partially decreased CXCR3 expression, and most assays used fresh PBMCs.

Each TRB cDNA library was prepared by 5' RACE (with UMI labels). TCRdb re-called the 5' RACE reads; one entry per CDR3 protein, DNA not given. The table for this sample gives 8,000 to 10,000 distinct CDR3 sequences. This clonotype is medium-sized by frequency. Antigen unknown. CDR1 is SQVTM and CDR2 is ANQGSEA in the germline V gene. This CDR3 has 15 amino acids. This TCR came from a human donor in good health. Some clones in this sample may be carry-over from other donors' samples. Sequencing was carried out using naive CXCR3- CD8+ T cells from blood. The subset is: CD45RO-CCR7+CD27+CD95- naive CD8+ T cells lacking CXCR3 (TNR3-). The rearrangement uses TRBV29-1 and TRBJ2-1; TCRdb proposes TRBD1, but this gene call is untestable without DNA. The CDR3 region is CSVDWQGSSYNEQFF.